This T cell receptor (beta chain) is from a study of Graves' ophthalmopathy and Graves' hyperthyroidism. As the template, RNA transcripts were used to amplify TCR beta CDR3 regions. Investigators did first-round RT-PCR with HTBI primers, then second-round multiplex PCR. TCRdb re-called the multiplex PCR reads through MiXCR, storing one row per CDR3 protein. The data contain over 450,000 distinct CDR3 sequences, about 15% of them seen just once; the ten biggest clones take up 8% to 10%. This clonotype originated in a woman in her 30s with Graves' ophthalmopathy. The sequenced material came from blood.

DNA for the CDR3: TGTGCCAGCAGGGGACAGGGCCGACGCACTGAAGCTTTCTTT. It yields the protein CASRGQGRRTEAFF. The genes are TRBV12-3 or TRBV12-4 and TRBJ1-1; 9 nucleotides match TRBD1. The ends lost 6 bases at V and 4 bases at J; junction bases unmatched: 6. The CDR3 extends over 14 amino acids.